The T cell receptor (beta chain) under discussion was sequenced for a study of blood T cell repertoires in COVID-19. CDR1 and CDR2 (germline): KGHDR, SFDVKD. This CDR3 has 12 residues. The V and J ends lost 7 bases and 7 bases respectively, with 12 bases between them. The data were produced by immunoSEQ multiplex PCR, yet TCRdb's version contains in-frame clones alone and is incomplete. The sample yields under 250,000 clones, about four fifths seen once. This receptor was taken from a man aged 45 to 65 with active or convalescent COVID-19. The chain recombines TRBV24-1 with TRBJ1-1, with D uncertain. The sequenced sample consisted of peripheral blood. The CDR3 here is CATRDYDGEAFF. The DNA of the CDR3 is TGTGCCACCAGGGACTACGACGGTGAAGCTTTCTTT.